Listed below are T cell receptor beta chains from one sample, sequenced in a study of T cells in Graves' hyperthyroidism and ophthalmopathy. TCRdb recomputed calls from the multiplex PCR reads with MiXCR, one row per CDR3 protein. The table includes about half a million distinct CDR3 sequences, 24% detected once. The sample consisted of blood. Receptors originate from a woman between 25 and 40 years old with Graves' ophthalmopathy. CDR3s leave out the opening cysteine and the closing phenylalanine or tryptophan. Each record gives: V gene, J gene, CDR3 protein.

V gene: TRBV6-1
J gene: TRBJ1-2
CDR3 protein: ATGTSNYGYT

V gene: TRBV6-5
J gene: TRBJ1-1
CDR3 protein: ASSRQENTEAF

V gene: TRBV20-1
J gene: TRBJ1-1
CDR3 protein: SGTGHTEAF

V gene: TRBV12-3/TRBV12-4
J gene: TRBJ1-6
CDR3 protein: ASSVQGRALH

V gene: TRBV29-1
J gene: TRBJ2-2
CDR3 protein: SVVTVNTGELF

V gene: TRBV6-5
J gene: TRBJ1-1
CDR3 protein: ASSYFSRANTEAF

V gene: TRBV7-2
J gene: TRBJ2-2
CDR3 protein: ASSFLTGGTGELF

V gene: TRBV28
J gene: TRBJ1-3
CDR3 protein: ASSSTGGSGNTIY

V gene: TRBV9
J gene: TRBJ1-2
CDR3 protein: ASSDVGT

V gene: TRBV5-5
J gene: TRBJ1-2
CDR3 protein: ASSWDRADYGYT

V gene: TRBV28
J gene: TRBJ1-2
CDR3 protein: ASRTTARTEDYGYT

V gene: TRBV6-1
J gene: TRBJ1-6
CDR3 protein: ASRGKGTLYNSPLH

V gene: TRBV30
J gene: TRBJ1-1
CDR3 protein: AWSPFWIANTEAF

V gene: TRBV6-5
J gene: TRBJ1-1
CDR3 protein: ASSYGAGGNTEAF

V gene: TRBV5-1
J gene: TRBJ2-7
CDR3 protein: ASSFLGFTDEQY

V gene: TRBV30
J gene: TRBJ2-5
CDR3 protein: AYTTGEQETQY

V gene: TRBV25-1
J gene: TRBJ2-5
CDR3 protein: ASSERGGEETQY

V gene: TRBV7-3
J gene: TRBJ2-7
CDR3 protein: ASSLGRAHSYEQY

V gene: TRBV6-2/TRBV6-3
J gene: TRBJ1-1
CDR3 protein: ASRDSARSEAF

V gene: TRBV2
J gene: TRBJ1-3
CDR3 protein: ASRAADGNTIY

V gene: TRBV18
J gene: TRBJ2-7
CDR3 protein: ASSPPAGRSYEQY

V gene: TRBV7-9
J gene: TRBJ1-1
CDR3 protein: ASSLHGGNTEAF

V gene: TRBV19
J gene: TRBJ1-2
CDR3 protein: ASSIPGVGYT

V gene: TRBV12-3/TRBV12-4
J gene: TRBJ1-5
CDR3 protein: ASTGQGGINQPQH

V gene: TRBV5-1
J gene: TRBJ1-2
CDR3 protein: ASSPTKGFEGYT

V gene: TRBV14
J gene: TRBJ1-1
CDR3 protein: ASSQTGTGNTEAF

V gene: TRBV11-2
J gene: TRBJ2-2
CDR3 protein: ASTTFAGELF

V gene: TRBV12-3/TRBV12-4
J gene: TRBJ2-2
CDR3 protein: ASSPQRRLAGLSGELF

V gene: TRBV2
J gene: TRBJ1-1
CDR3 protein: ASSGRQALEAF

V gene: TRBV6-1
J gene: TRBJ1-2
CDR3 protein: ASSESGGSYGYT

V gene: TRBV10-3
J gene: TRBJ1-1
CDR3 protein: AISDTLTGGNTEAF

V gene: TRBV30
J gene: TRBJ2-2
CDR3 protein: AWGPSTGELF